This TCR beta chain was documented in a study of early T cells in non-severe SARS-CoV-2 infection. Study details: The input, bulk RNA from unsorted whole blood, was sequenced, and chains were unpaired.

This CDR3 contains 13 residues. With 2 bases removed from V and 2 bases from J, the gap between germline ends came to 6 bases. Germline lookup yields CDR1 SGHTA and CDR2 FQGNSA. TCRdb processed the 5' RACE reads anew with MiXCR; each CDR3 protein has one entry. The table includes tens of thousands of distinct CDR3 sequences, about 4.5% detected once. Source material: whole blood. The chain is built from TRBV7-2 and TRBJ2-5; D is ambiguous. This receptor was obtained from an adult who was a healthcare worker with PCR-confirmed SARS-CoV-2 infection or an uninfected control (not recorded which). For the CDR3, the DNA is TGTGCCAGCAGCTTAAGTCTGCAAGAGACCCAGTACTTC. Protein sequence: CASSLSLQETQYF.